This T cell receptor (beta chain) was captured by sequencing in a study of blood T cells in healthy people across ages. On this clonotype itself: Its matching antigen is unknown.

The germline gives CDR1 SEHNR, CDR2 FQNEAQ (reference sequence). CDR3 length: 15 residues. Trimming pared 5 bases from V and 4 bases from J, leaving 15 bases between. Whole-study findings and limits: In older individuals, TCR beta diversity per million T cells was lower, falling roughly linearly with age.

Then a second PCR, running roughly 6 to 12 cycles, was carried out with a sample-barcoded 5' primer and a J-beta primer mix. TCRdb redid the calling of the 5' RACE reads with MiXCR, one entry per CDR3 protein. This table has 800,000 to 1,000,000 distinct CDR3 sequences, under 50% appearing once. The sample consisted of blood. The rearrangement joins TRBV7-9 to TRBJ2-1; TRBD2 is a possible D gene (7 bases). The TCR sequence derives from a man between 25 and 39 years old in good health. The CDR3 DNA sequence: TGTGCCAGCAGCAAGGCGGGGGCCCCTTACAATGAGCAGTTCTTC. Translated, it gives CASSKAGAPYNEQFF.